This T cell receptor beta chain was identified in a study of regulatory T cells in long-lasting Graves disease. CDR3 regions were amplified by Arm-PCR using iRepertoire HTBI primers to build TCR beta libraries. Per the original data handling: Among the samples, 60 or so TRBV and more than twelve TRBJ segments were identified. TCRdb reprocessed the multiplex PCR reads with MiXCR, giving one entry per CDR3 protein. These V and J calls originate from TCRdb's pipeline instead of the authors' own analysis. The data hold a few hundred thousand distinct CDR3 sequences, with around 16% observed a single time. Described time point: newly diagnosed GD, antithyroid drugs for less than 3 months. PBMC-extracted RNA yielded the TCR library. V was shortened by 5 bases and J by 14 bases, with 18 bases between the two germline ends. Germline-derived CDR1 and CDR2 are SGHAT and FQDESV (reference sequence). The CDR3 has 13 amino acids.

The data were also submitted as part of a second study, on T cells in Graves' hyperthyroidism and ophthalmopathy. From that report: Hyperthyroidism patients were newly diagnosed, had disease duration under 2 months, and were aged 18 to 65 years.

The sample in question was peripheral blood mononuclear cells (PBMCs), obtained at new diagnosis, from a patient treated with antithyroid drugs. The sequence came from a woman between 35 and 50 years old with Graves disease. V and J are TRBV11-1 and TRBJ1-4; D is unclear. The CDR3 sequence: CASSPDVHRNLFF. The CDR3 DNA reads as TGTGCCAGCAGCCCGGACGTTCACCGAAACCTGTTTTTT. Full variable domain (missing parts from reference TRBV11-1 and TRBJ1-4): EAEVAQSPRYKITEKSQAVAFWCDPISGHATLYWYRQILGQGPELLVQFQDESVVDDSQLPKDRFSAERLKGVDSTLKIQPAELGDSAMYLCASSPDVHRNLFFGSGTQLSVL.